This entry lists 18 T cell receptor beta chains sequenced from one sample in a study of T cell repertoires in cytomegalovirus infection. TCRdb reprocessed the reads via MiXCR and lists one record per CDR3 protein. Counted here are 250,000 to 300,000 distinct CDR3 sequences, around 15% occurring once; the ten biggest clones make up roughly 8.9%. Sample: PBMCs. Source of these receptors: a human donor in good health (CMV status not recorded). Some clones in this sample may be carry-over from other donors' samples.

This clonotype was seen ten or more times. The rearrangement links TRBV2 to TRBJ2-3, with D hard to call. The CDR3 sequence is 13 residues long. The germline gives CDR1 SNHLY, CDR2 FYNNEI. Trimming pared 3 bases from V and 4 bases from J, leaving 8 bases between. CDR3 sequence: CASSDQAADTQYF. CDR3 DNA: TGTGCCAGCAGTGACCAGGCGGCAGATACGCAGTATTTT.

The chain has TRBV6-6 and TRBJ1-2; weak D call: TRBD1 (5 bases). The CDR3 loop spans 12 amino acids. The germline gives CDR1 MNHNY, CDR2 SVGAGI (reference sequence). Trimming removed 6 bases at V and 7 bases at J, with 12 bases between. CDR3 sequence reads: CASSGGRGGYTF. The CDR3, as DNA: TGTGCCAGCAGCGGGGGTCGGGGTGGCTACACCTTC.

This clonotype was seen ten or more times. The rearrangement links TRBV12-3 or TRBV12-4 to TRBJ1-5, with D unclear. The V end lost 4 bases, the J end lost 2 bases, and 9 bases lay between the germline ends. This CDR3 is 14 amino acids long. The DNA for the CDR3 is TGTGCCAGCAGTTCCCAGCATGGCAATCAGCCCCAGCATTTT. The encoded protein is CASSSQHGNQPQHF.

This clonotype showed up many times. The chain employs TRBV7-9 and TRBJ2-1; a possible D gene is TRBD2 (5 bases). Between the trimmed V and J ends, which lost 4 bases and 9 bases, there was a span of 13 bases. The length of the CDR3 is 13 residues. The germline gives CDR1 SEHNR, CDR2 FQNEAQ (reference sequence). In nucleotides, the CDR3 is TGTGCCAGCAGCTCGGACTCGTACGGTGAGCAGTTCTTC. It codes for CASSSDSYGEQFF.

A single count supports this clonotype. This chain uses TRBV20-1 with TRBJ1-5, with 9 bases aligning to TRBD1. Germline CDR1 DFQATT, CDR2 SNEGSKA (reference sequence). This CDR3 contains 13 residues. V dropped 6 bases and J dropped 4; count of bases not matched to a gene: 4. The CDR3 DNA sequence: TGCAGTGCGACGGGACAGGGTAATCAGCCCCAGCATTTT. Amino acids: CSATGQGNQPQHF.

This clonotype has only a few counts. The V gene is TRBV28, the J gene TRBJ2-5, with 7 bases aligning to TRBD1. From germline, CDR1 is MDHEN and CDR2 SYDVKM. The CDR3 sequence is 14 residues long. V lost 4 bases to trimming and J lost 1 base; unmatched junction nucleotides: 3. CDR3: CASSWGQFQETQYF. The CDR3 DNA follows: TGTGCCAGCAGTTGGGGACAGTTCCAAGAGACCCAGTACTTC.

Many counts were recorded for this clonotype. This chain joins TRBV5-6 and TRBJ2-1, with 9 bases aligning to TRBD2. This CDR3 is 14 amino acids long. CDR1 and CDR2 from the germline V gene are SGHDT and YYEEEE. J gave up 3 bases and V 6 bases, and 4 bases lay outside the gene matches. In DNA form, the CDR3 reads TGTGCCAGCAACCTGCGGGGGGGCTACAATGAGCAGTTCTTC. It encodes CASNLRGGYNEQFF.

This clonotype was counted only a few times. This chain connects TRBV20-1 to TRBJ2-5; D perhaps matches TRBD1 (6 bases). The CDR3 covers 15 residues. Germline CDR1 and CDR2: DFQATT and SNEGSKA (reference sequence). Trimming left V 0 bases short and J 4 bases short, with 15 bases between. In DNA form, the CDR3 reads TGCAGTGCTAGAGATCCTCAGGGGAGAGGAGAGACCCAGTACTTC. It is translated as CSARDPQGRGETQYF.

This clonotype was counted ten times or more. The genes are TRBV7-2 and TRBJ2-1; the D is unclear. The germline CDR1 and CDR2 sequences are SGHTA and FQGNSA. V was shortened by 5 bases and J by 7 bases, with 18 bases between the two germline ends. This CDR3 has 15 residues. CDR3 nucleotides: TGTGCCAGCAGCCCTAGGGCCGGCTCCAGGAATGAGCAGTTCTTC. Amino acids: CASSPRAGSRNEQFF.

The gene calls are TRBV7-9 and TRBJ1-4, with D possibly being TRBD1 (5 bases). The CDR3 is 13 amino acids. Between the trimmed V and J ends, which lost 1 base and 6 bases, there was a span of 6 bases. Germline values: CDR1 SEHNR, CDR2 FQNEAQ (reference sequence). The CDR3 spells CASSLEGDEKLFF. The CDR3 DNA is TGTGCCAGCAGCTTAGAAGGGGATGAAAAACTGTTTTTT.

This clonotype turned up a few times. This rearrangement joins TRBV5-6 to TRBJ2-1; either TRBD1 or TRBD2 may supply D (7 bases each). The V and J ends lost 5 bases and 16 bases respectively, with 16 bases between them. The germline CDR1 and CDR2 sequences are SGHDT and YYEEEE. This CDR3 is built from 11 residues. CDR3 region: CASRPDREGFF. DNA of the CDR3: TGTGCCAGCAGACCCGACAGGGAGGGCTTCTTC. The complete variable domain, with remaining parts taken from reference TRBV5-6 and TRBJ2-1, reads DAGVTQSPTHLIKTRGQQVTLRCSPKSGHDTVSWYQQALGQGPQFIFQYYEEEERQRGNFPDRFSGHQFPNYSSELNVNALLLGDSALYLCASRPDREGFFGPGTRLTVL.

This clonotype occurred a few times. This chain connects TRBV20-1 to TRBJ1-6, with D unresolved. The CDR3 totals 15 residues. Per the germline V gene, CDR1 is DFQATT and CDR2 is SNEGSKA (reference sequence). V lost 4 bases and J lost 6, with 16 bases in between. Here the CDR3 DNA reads TGCAGTGCTAAGTCCCGGGTAGGGAGTAATTCACCCCTCCACTTT. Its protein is CSAKSRVGSNSPLHF.

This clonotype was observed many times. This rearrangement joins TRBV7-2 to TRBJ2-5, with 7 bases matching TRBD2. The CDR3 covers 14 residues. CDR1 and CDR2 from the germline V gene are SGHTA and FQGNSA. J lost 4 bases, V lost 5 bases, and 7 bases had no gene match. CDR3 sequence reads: CASSRGGPGETQYF. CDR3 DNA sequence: TGTGCCAGCAGCCGGGGAGGGCCGGGAGAGACCCAGTACTTC.

DNA of the CDR3: TGCAGCGTTGGTTTCGGGGAGAACTATGGCTACACCTTC. It translates to CSVGFGENYGYTF. V usage is TRBV29-1 and J usage is TRBJ1-2, with D unclear. Trimming shortened V by 4 bases and J by 2 bases, and 11 bases separated the two germline ends. Germline V gene data show CDR1 as SQVTM and CDR2 as ANQGSEA. The CDR3 sequence is 13 residues long.

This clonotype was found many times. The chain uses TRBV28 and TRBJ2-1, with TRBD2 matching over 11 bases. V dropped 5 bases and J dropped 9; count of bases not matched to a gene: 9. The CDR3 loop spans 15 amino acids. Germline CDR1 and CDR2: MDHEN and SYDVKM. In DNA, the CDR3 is TGTGCCAGCAGTGTGGGTAGCGGGAGGGCGGCTGAGCAGTTCTTC. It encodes CASSVGSGRAAEQFF. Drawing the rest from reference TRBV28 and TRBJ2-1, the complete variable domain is DVKVTQSSRYLVKRTGEKVFLECVQDMDHENMFWYRQDPGLGLRLIYFSYDVKMKEKGDIPEGYSVSREKKERFSLILESASTNQTSMYLCASSVGSGRAAEQFFGPGTRLTVL.

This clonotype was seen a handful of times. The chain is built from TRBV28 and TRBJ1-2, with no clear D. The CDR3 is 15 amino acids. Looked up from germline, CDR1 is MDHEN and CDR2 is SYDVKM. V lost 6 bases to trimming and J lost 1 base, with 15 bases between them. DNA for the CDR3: TGTGCCAGCAGAACTCTCCGGAGACATAACTATGGCTACACCTTC. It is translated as CASRTLRRHNYGYTF.

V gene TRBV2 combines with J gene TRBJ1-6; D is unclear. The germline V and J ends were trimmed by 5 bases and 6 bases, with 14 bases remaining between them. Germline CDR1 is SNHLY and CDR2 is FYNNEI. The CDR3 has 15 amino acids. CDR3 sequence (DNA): TGTGCCAGCAGTCGTACAGACACCATTAATTCACCCCTCCACTTT. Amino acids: CASSRTDTINSPLHF.

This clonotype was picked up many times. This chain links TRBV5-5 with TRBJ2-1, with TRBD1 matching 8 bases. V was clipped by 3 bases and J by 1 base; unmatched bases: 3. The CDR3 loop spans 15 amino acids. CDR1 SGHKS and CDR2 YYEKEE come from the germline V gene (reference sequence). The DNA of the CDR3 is TGTGCCAGCAGCTCCCGGGACAGGTCCTACAATGAGCAGTTCTTC. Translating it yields CASSSRDRSYNEQFF.